These 4 T cell receptor beta chains share one sample of origin, sequenced in a study of T cells in Graves' hyperthyroidism and ophthalmopathy (dated by TCRdb to about 2019). The library relied on multiplex PCR. Reads for this sample came from an Illumina HiSeq 2000. The TCR beta CDR3 regions were amplified from RNA transcripts. The TCR CDR3 was subjected to a first round of RT-PCR using the HTBI primer set and the Qiagen OneStep RT-PCR kit. The public reads were reprocessed in TCRdb via fastp at Q25 and MiXCR, keeping in-frame beta chains. Rows are unified per CDR3 protein, each entry keeping the most common DNA and genes. This sample holds around 700,000 distinct CDR3 sequences; 18% were observed only once. Around 17% of the sample is in the top ten clones. Material for sequencing was blood. All receptors come from a woman in her 50s with Graves' hyperthyroidism that later progressed to Graves' ophthalmopathy.

This chain joins TRBV24-1 and TRBJ2-2; D not certain. In germline, CDR1 is KGHDR, CDR2 SFDVKD. The V and J ends lost 9 bases and 4 bases respectively, with 5 bases between them. The CDR3 covers 11 residues. The CDR3 reads CATGSTGELFF. The CDR3 bases are TGTGCCACCGGGTCCACCGGGGAGCTGTTTTTT.

This clonotype was picked up many times. CDR3 sequence reads: CAISESWDEQYF. DNA for the CDR3: TGTGCCATCAGTGAGTCGTGGGACGAGCAGTACTTC. The chain carries TRBV10-3 and TRBJ2-7; D unresolved. This CDR3 is built from 12 residues. Germline-derived CDR1 and CDR2 are ENHRY and SYGVKD. Trimming took 0 bases from V and 5 from J, leaving 5 bases between them.

This clonotype was detected a few times. V usage is TRBV29-1 and J usage is TRBJ1-1, with D unclear. Per the germline V gene, CDR1 is SQVTM and CDR2 is ANQGSEA. Trimming shortened V by 5 bases and J by 5 bases, and 6 bases separated the two germline ends. This CDR3 has 10 residues. In DNA form, the CDR3 reads TGCAGCGTTTCCCGGACTGAAGCTTTCTTT. Translation gives CSVSRTEAFF.

This clonotype was detected many times. This sequence joins TRBV6-1 and TRBJ1-5; D is unclear. The CDR3 is 13 amino acids. Germline V gene sequence: CDR1 MNHNS, CDR2 SASEGT. Trimming shortened V by 6 bases and J by 3 bases, and 9 bases separated the two germline ends. The chain's CDR3 is CASRDADNQPQHF. The CDR3 DNA follows: TGTGCCAGCAGGGACGCCGACAATCAGCCCCAGCATTTT.